This T cell receptor beta chain was captured by sequencing in a study of T cell responses to AZD1222 COVID-19 vaccine. Findings and limits, study-wide: Repertoire sampling was restricted to post-peak T cell response timepoints. The span of vaccine-associated CD4 TCRs extended across spike, with dominance at 160-218 and 743-854.

A word on this clone: The antigen is undetermined.

Sequencing used immunoSEQ multiplex PCR; TCRdb keeps in-frame clones, though not all of them. The table has 130,000 to 150,000 clones, around 91% seen once. Sample: peripheral blood, taken on day 0 of AZD1222 vaccination. This sequence originates from an adult in good health.

The CDR3 loop reads CATNGLAGESDTQYF. CDR3 nucleotides: TGTGCCACCAACGGACTAGCGGGAGAGTCAGATACGCAGTATTTT. This chain joins TRBV2 and TRBJ2-3, with 13 bases aligning to TRBD2. Germline assignment: CDR1 SNHLY and CDR2 FYNNEI. V gave up 10 bases and J gave up 4 bases; unmatched junction bases: 8. This CDR3 contains 15 residues.